One sample yielded the 25 T cell receptor beta chains listed below, sequenced in a study of blood T cell repertoires in COVID-19. Profiled with immunoSEQ multiplex PCR; TCRdb holds only in-frame clones, not every one. The table has about 69,000 clones, around three quarters seen once. Sequenced input: peripheral blood. These receptors were obtained from a man aged 55 to 70 with acute or convalescent COVID-19.

This chain uses TRBV7-2 with TRBJ2-1; TRBD2 agrees at 12 bases. The CDR3 has 18 amino acids. Germline CDR1 is SGHTA and CDR2 is FQGNSA. Trimming cost V 1 base and J 8 bases; bases outside gene matches: 12. CDR3 amino acids: CASSLGSLAGGPRDEQFF. DNA of the CDR3: TGTGCCAGCAGCTTAGGTTCGCTAGCGGGGGGGCCCAGAGATGAGCAGTTCTTC.

The J gene is TRBJ2-3, the V gene TRBV2; D gene ambiguous. Trimming pared 10 bases from V and 4 bases from J, leaving 9 bases between. Germline V gives CDR1 SNHLY, CDR2 FYNNEI. CDR3 size: 11 residues. Here the CDR3 DNA reads TGTGCCACCACGGTGGCAGATACGCAGTATTTT. The encoded protein is CATTVADTQYF.

The count of this clone is one. V is TRBV5-5 and J is TRBJ1-5, with D unclear. The CDR3 length is 14 residues. V shed 4 bases and J shed 2 bases, with 10 bases lying between them. The V gene's germline CDR1 is SGHKS and CDR2 YYEKEE (reference sequence). This chain's CDR3 is CASSAVTGNQPQHF. The CDR3 nucleotides are TGTGCCAGCAGCGCGGTGACGGGCAATCAGCCCCAGCATTTT.

The chain combines TRBV6-1 with TRBJ1-1; D unresolved. The CDR3 totals 13 residues. V was shortened by 3 bases and J by 11 bases, with 16 bases between the two germline ends. Germline lookup yields CDR1 MNHNS and CDR2 SASEGT. The CDR3 sequence is CASSDLQWYTAFF. CDR3 coding DNA: TGTGCCAGCAGTGATTTACAGTGGTATACGGCTTTCTTT.

The DNA for the CDR3 is TGTGCCAGCAGTGAATCTGGAGAGAACACTGAAGCTTTCTTT. Its translation: CASSESGENTEAFF. This rearrangement joins TRBV25-1 to TRBJ1-1; D unresolved. The CDR3 runs to 14 residues. Trimming took off 1 base at V and 1 base at J, with 7 bases between the two ends. Germline V gene sequence: CDR1 MGHDK, CDR2 SYGVNS.

The chain links TRBV12-3 or TRBV12-4 to TRBJ1-1; D not resolved. The CDR3 loop spans 13 amino acids. V was pared by 8 bases and J by 11 bases, with 21 bases between. The CDR3 DNA reads as TGTGCCAGCTCTTTGGGAGGTCAGAGAAAGGCTTTCTTT. Protein product: CASSLGGQRKAFF.

The J gene is TRBJ1-1, the V gene TRBV25-1; a possible D gene is TRBD1 (6 bases). The CDR3 is 13 residues long. Looked up from germline, CDR1 is MGHDK and CDR2 is SYGVNS. With 4 bases removed from V and 4 bases from J, the gap between germline ends came to 10 bases. The CDR3 DNA sequence: TGTGCCAGCAGTGTACAGGGTTTCACTGAAGCTTTCTTT. It is translated as CASSVQGFTEAFF.

V usage is TRBV2 and J usage is TRBJ1-4; 8 bases match TRBD1. The V and J ends lost 4 bases and 0 bases, in that order; junction bases with no gene match: 4. The CDR3 has 16 residues. Germline V CDR1 and CDR2: SNHLY, FYNNEI. The chain's CDR3 is CASSVQGAATNEKLFF. CDR3 DNA sequence: TGTGCCAGCAGTGTCCAGGGGGCGGCAACTAATGAAAAACTGTTTTTT.

The chain has TRBV7-2 and TRBJ1-4; TRBD1 aligns across 9 bases. J gave up 5 bases and V 4 bases, and 8 bases lay outside the gene matches. The germline V gene has CDR1 SGHTA and CDR2 FQGNSA. This CDR3 has 16 amino acids. CDR3 sequence: CASSSRGTGRNEKLFF. The CDR3, as DNA: TGTGCCAGCAGCTCGAGAGGGACAGGGAGGAATGAAAAACTGTTTTTT.

The chain recombines TRBV10-2 with TRBJ1-1; D call uncertain. Looked up from germline, CDR1 is WSHSY and CDR2 is SAAADI. Trimming took 5 bases from V and 6 from J, leaving 13 bases between them. This CDR3 has 13 amino acids. CDR3 in amino acids: CASSRGGFAEAFF. The CDR3 DNA sequence: TGCGCCAGCAGTCGGGGAGGGTTCGCTGAAGCTTTCTTT.

The chain has TRBV4-1 and TRBJ2-1; 9 bases map to TRBD1. With 1 base clipped from V and 4 bases from J, the junction kept 8 bases outside the gene matches. The CDR3 extends over 17 amino acids. Germline loops: CDR1 MGHRA, CDR2 YSYEKL. The CDR3 here is CASSQATGQGTYNEQFF. In DNA form, the CDR3 reads TGCGCCAGCAGCCAAGCGACGGGACAGGGCACGTACAATGAGCAGTTCTTC.

The chain employs TRBV2 and TRBJ1-5; TRBD1 agrees at 7 bases. The V gene end was trimmed by 6 bases and the J gene end by 3 bases; junction bases not matched to a gene: 5. The germline gives CDR1 SNHLY, CDR2 FYNNEI. CDR3 length equals 14 residues. CDR3 nucleotide sequence: TGTGCCAGCAGCCCGGGACAGAACAATCAGCCCCAGCATTTT. It translates to CASSPGQNNQPQHF.

V is TRBV9 and J is TRBJ1-1, with 8 bases lining up with TRBD1. This CDR3 contains 16 residues. Trimming took 0 bases from V and 1 from J; bases not matched to a gene: 5. CDR1 and CDR2 from the germline V gene are SGDLS and YYNGEE. This CDR3 reads CASSVGTGRWNTEAFF. CDR3 sequence (DNA): TGTGCCAGCAGCGTAGGGACAGGGAGGTGGAACACTGAAGCTTTCTTT.

The chain uses TRBV4-3 and TRBJ2-5, with TRBD2 as a possible D gene (5 bases). Germline CDR1 reads LGHNA; CDR2 reads YSLEER. CDR3 size: 15 residues. V was clipped by 1 base and J by 5 bases, with 14 bases between them. CDR3 nucleotides: TGCGCCAGCAGCCAAGCCCTCGGGCCGGGGGAGACCCAGTACTTC. Amino acid sequence: CASSQALGPGETQYF.

This chain joins TRBV30 and TRBJ2-1; TRBD1 matches 7 bases. CDR3 length equals 13 residues. Germline V gives CDR1 GTSNPN, CDR2 SVGIG (reference sequence). The J segment lost 2 bases and the V segment lost 5 bases, leaving 3 bases of the junction unmatched. CDR3 sequence (DNA): TGTGCCTGGGACAGGGAGCCCTACAATGAGCAGTTCTTC. This gives the protein CAWDREPYNEQFF.

The rearrangement links TRBV6-5 to TRBJ2-7; 8 nucleotides align to TRBD1. With V trimmed by 6 bases and J by 4 bases, 5 bases remained unmatched. The CDR3 contains 13 residues. The germline CDR1 and CDR2 sequences are MNHEY and SVGAGI. CDR3 region: CASSTGGLYEQYF. The DNA of the CDR3 is TGTGCCAGCAGCACAGGGGGATTATACGAGCAGTACTTC.

This clone was seen more than once but under ten times. V is TRBV10-1 and J is TRBJ1-1; D perhaps matches TRBD1 (5 bases). CDR1 WNHNN and CDR2 SYGVQD come from the germline V gene (reference sequence). V was trimmed by 6 bases and J by 5 bases, leaving 13 bases between them. The CDR3 length is 13 residues. CDR3 nucleotides: TGCGCCAGCAGGTTTTCCGGGGGGACTGAAGCTTTCTTT. Translating it yields CASRFSGGTEAFF.

The CDR3 loop is CASRRDRVTQPQHF. CDR3 nucleotide sequence: TGTGCCAGTAGACGCGACAGGGTTACTCAGCCCCAGCATTTT. V and J are TRBV19 and TRBJ1-5, with TRBD1 matching over 7 bases. V was clipped by 6 bases and J by 6 bases; unmatched bases: 8. Germline-derived CDR1 and CDR2 are LNHDA and SQIVND (reference sequence). The CDR3 is made up of 14 amino acids.

V gene TRBV9 combines with J gene TRBJ1-2; TRBD1 agrees at 7 bases. Germline values: CDR1 SGDLS, CDR2 YYNGEE. The CDR3 totals 15 residues. J was trimmed by 2 bases and V by 0 bases; bases with no gene match: 4. The CDR3 coding sequence is TGTGCCAGCAGCGTAGAAGGGGGCGCGAACTATGGCTACACCTTC. This translates into CASSVEGGANYGYTF.

The chain uses TRBV25-1 and TRBJ2-7; a weak D match, TRBD1 (6 bases). Trimming removed 1 base at V and 0 bases at J, with 13 bases between. Germline V gene sequence: CDR1 MGHDK, CDR2 SYGVNS. This CDR3 comprises 16 residues. CDR3 in DNA: TGTGCCAGCAGTGAATTAGGGGGTAGGAGCTCCTACGAGCAGTACTTC. Amino acid sequence: CASSELGGRSSYEQYF.

The chain combines TRBV16 with TRBJ1-4; D ambiguous. With 2 bases removed from V and 3 bases from J, the gap between germline ends came to 13 bases. Germline CDR1 is KGHSY and CDR2 is FQNENV. This CDR3 region has 16 residues. The CDR3: CASSQVRSGANEKLFF. CDR3 nucleotides: TGTGCCAGCAGCCAAGTTAGGAGCGGAGCTAATGAAAAACTGTTTTTT.

This chain links TRBV7-6 with TRBJ2-7; no definite D call. In germline, CDR1 is SGHVS, CDR2 FNYEAQ. This CDR3 is built from 15 residues. The V gene lost 1 base and the J gene lost 5 bases, with 15 bases spanning the gap. The DNA of the CDR3 is TGTGCCAGCAGCTTAGGTTGGCCATCTGCTGACGAGCAGTACTTC. Protein sequence: CASSLGWPSADEQYF.

This chain joins TRBV20-1 and TRBJ1-2, with D unresolved. V was trimmed by 3 bases and J by 8 bases, leaving 16 bases between them. Germline values: CDR1 DFQATT, CDR2 SNEGSKA (reference sequence). The CDR3 consists of 13 residues. The CDR3 sequence is CSASSGAGEGYTF. CDR3 in DNA: TGCAGTGCTAGTAGCGGAGCGGGTGAGGGCTACACCTTC.

V usage is TRBV4-1 and J usage is TRBJ1-2; 8 bases line up with TRBD1. The junction had 11 bases not matched to a gene; V was cut back by 4 bases and J by 4 bases. This CDR3 spans 16 amino acids. Per germline, CDR1 MGHRA and CDR2 YSYEKL. CDR3 in DNA: TGCGCCAGCAGCCCTGACGCCGGACAGGGTATCTATGGCTACACCTTC. Its translation: CASSPDAGQGIYGYTF.

V is TRBV7-9 and J is TRBJ2-2, with 7 bases that match TRBD2. Trimming took 8 bases from V and 1 from J; bases not matched to a gene: 7. The CDR3 spans 15 residues. The germline V gene encodes CDR1 SEHNR and CDR2 FQNEAQ (reference sequence). The CDR3 DNA reads as TGTGCCAGCGATAGGGGAGGGTTGAACACCGGGGAGCTGTTTTTT. Protein product: CASDRGGLNTGELFF.